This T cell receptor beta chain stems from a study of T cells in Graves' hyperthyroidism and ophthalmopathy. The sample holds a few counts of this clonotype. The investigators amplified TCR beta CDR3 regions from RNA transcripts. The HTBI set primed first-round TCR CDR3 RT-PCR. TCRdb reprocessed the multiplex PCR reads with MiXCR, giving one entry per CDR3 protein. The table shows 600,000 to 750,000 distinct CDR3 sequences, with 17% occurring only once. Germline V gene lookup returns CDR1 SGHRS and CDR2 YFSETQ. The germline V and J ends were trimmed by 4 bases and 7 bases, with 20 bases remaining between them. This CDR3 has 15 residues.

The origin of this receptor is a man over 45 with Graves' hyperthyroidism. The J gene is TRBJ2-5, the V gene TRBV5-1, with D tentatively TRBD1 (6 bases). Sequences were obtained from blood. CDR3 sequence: CASSRDTGDRGTQYF. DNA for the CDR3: TGCGCCAGCAGCCGGGACACCGGGGACCGGGGGACCCAGTACTTC.